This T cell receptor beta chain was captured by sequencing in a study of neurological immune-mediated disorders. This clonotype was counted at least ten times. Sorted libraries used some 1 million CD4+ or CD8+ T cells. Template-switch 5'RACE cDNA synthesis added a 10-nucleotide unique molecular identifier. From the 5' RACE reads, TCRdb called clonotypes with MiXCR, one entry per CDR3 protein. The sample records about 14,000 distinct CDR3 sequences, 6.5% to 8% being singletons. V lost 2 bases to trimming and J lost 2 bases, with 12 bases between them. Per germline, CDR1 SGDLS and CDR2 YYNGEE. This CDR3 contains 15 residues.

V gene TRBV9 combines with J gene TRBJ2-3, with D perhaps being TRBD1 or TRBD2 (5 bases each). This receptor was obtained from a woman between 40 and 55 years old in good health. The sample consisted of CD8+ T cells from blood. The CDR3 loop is CASSVQGEPTDTQYF. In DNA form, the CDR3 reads TGTGCCAGCAGCGTCCAGGGAGAACCCACAGATACGCAGTATTTT.